These 32 T cell receptor beta chains were all obtained from the same sample, sequenced in a study of shared clonotypes between healthy human individuals. Measured with immunoSEQ multiplex PCR; TCRdb has only the in-frame clones, and not every one. This table has over a million clones, more than 75% appearing once. Sequenced: memory CD4+ T cells from PBMCs. The subset was: CD45RA-negative fraction. These receptors were taken from a man between 18 and 29 years old in good health. Some clones in this sample may be carry-over from other donors' samples.

This clone was seen a single time. The V and J genes are TRBV7-8 and TRBJ2-1; D ambiguous. From germline, CDR1 is SGHVS and CDR2 FQNEAQ. The CDR3 covers 15 residues. The V gene lost 5 bases and the J gene lost 4 bases, with 15 bases spanning the gap. CDR3: CASSEIADLYNEQFF. The CDR3 DNA sequence: TGTGCCAGCAGCGAAATCGCGGACCTATACAATGAGCAGTTCTTC.

The chain couples TRBV5-4 to TRBJ2-6; TRBD1 matches 8 bases. V shed 5 bases, J shed 2 bases, and the junction held 9 bases outside the gene matches. Germline values: CDR1 SGHNT, CDR2 YYREEE (reference sequence). There are 17 residues in the CDR3. CDR3 DNA: TGTGCCAGCAGTGGGACAGGAGTTCGCCCTGGGGCCAACGTCCTGACTTTC. Its translation is CASSGTGVRPGANVLTF.

The chain carries TRBV6-1 and TRBJ2-1; weak D call: TRBD2 (6 bases). CDR3 size: 12 residues. V was shortened by 1 base and J by 16 bases, with 14 bases between the two germline ends. Germline-derived CDR1 and CDR2 are MNHNS and SASEGT. Written as DNA, the CDR3 is TGTGCCAGCAGTGAAGGGAGGCTGGGGGGATTCTTC. As protein: CASSEGRLGGFF.

In its sample, this clone was seen a few times. The chain links TRBV9 to TRBJ2-5, with TRBD2 identical over 7 bases. Germline values: CDR1 SGDLS, CDR2 YYNGEE. V was clipped by 0 bases and J by 2 bases; unmatched bases: 7. There are 16 residues in the CDR3. Here the CDR3 DNA reads TGTGCCAGCAGCGTAGAGAGCGGGATGGGGCAAGAGACCCAGTACTTC. It specifies CASSVESGMGQETQYF.

The count of this clone is one. The V call is TRBV9, the J call TRBJ2-1; 7 positions agree with TRBD2. The V and J ends lost 0 bases and 3 bases, in that order; junction bases with no gene match: 9. The CDR3 length is 17 residues. Germline V CDR1 and CDR2: SGDLS, YYNGEE. The CDR3 nucleotides are TGTGCCAGCAGCGTAGGGGTGGCGGGAGAAATCTACAATGAGCAGTTCTTC. The encoded protein is CASSVGVAGEIYNEQFF.

The V call is TRBV28, the J call TRBJ2-4, with 9 bases aligning to TRBD1. Germline lookup yields CDR1 MDHEN and CDR2 SYDVKM. V lost 6 bases to trimming and J lost 1 base; unmatched junction nucleotides: 4. The length of the CDR3 is 15 residues. Here the CDR3 reads CASRAGTGAKNIQYF. As DNA, the CDR3 is TGTGCCAGCAGGGCCGGGACAGGGGCCAAAAACATTCAGTACTTC.

Regarding this clone: Other DNA sequences in the same sample also yield this CDR3. V usage is TRBV9 and J usage is TRBJ2-1; TRBD2 agrees at 7 bases. Germline V gene data show CDR1 as SGDLS and CDR2 as YYNGEE. This CDR3 spans 15 amino acids. Unmatched junction bases numbered 5, after V lost 4 bases and J lost 1 base. The CDR3 coding sequence is TGTGCCAGCAGCCCCCGACTAGCTTCCTACAATGAGCAGTTCTTC. It translates to CASSPRLASYNEQFF. Full variable domain (missing parts from reference TRBV9 and TRBJ2-1): DSGVTQTPKHLITATGQRVTLRCSPRSGDLSVYWYQQSLDQGLQFLIQYYNGEERAKGNILERFSAQQFPDLHSELNLSSLELGDSALYFCASSPRLASYNEQFFGPGTRLTVL.

The chain combines TRBV6-6 with TRBJ1-4; no reliable D call. There are 11 residues in the CDR3. The V gene lost 7 bases and the J gene lost 12 bases, with 12 bases spanning the gap. Germline-derived CDR1 and CDR2 are MNHNY and SVGAGI (reference sequence). This CDR3 is CASTVRGELFF. As DNA, the CDR3 is TGTGCCAGCACCGTACGGGGAGAACTGTTTTTT.

This clone occurred once. CDR3 loop: CASSLVVAGWDGYTF. CDR3 nucleotides: TGTGCCAGCAGCTTGGTAGTCGCGGGTTGGGATGGCTACACCTTC. The chain couples TRBV5-4 to TRBJ1-2, with no clear D. This CDR3 spans 15 amino acids. Germline V lookup: CDR1 SGHNT, CDR2 YYREEE (reference sequence). V was cut by 0 bases and J by 6 bases, with 15 bases left in between.

This clone was counted many times. The V gene is TRBV2, the J gene TRBJ2-1; 11 bases match TRBD2. The trim removed 10 bases at V and 9 bases at J, leaving 11 bases unmatched. CDR3 size: 14 residues. Germline loops: CDR1 SNHLY, CDR2 FYNNEI. The CDR3: CATGIAGGRGEQFF. The CDR3 region has the DNA TGTGCCACCGGTATAGCGGGAGGGCGCGGTGAGCAGTTCTTC. Full variable domain (missing parts from reference TRBV2 and TRBJ2-1): EPEVTQTPSHQVTQMGQEVILRCVPISNHLYFYWYRQILGQKVEFLVSFYNNEISEKSEIFDDQFSVERPDGSNFTLKIRSTKLEDSAMYFCATGIAGGRGEQFFGPGTRLTVL.

The V gene is TRBV5-4, the J gene TRBJ2-1; 13 bases agree with TRBD2. Germline V gives CDR1 SGHNT, CDR2 YYREEE (reference sequence). The CDR3 runs to 16 residues. V shed 4 bases, J shed 9 bases, and the junction held 10 bases outside the gene matches. CDR3 amino acids: CASSGGTSGISFEQFF. The DNA for the CDR3 is TGTGCCAGCAGCGGGGGGACTAGCGGGATTTCTTTTGAGCAGTTCTTC.

The rearrangement joins TRBV30 to TRBJ1-5, with 8 bases fitting TRBD1. The V segment lost 1 base and the J segment 0 bases; nucleotides outside the gene matches: 8. CDR1 and CDR2 from the germline V gene are GTSNPN and SVGIG (reference sequence). CDR3 size: 17 residues. The DNA of the CDR3 is TGTGCCTGGAGTGCTAACAGGGGGTTCTATAGCAATCAGCCCCAGCATTTT. It encodes CAWSANRGFYSNQPQHF.

V is TRBV6-4 and J is TRBJ1-2; the D is unclear. V lost 8 bases to trimming and J lost 3 bases, with 16 bases between them. The germline V gene encodes CDR1 MRHNA and CDR2 SNTAGT. There are 14 residues in the CDR3. CDR3 coding DNA: TGTGCCAGCCCCCCCACAGCGGTGGACTATGGCTACACCTTC. It specifies CASPPTAVDYGYTF.

This clone was seen a few times. This rearrangement joins TRBV27 to TRBJ2-5; D not resolved. Trimming shortened V by 3 bases and J by 5 bases, and 10 bases separated the two germline ends. The CDR3 length is 13 residues. Germline CDR1 is MNHEY and CDR2 is SMNVEV (reference sequence). The CDR3 is CASSFGNWETQYF. The CDR3 bases are TGTGCCAGCAGTTTCGGAAACTGGGAGACCCAGTACTTC.

This chain uses TRBV2 with TRBJ1-2; D might be TRBD1 (6 bases). This CDR3 region has 12 residues. The V gene's germline CDR1 is SNHLY and CDR2 FYNNEI. The V end lost 7 bases, the J end lost 7 bases, and 13 bases lay between the germline ends. DNA for the CDR3: TGTGCCAGCAACCCCTCCAGGGGTGGCTACACCTTC. Its protein is CASNPSRGGYTF.

The chain uses TRBV2 and TRBJ2-4; a weak D match, TRBD2 (5 bases). V lost 7 bases, J lost 9 bases, and 16 bases lay in between. This CDR3 comprises 13 residues. The germline gives CDR1 SNHLY, CDR2 FYNNEI. The CDR3 here is CASKDSWKGIQYF. CDR3 in DNA: TGTGCCAGCAAGGACTCCTGGAAGGGCATTCAGTACTTC.

V gene TRBV28 combines with J gene TRBJ1-5; no clear D. This CDR3 has 12 amino acids. V lost 7 bases, J lost 0 bases, and 4 bases lay in between. Per the germline V gene, CDR1 is MDHEN and CDR2 is SYDVKM. In DNA, the CDR3 is TGTGCCAGCACGATTAGCAATCAGCCCCAGCATTTT. Protein: CASTISNQPQHF.

The rearrangement links TRBV9 to TRBJ2-1; D possibly corresponds to TRBD2 (6 bases). Germline V lookup: CDR1 SGDLS, CDR2 YYNGEE. Trimming stripped 4 bases from V and 2 bases from J, with 13 bases between. The CDR3 consists of 15 residues. The CDR3 DNA sequence: TGTGCCAGCAGCCCGGGGGACCCCGCCTACAATGAGCAGTTCTTC. Its translation: CASSPGDPAYNEQFF.

This rearrangement joins TRBV7-7 to TRBJ2-1, with D possibly TRBD2 on 6 matching bases. Germline V CDR1 and CDR2: SSHAT, FNYEAQ (reference sequence). V was cut by 3 bases and J by 2 bases, with 11 bases left in between. The CDR3 loop spans 15 amino acids. The CDR3 region has the DNA TGTGCCAGCAGCTTTCGTCTAGCGCCCTACAATGAGCAGTTCTTC. It is translated as CASSFRLAPYNEQFF.

This clone was counted a few times. This chain links TRBV7-8 with TRBJ2-7; TRBD1 matches 7 bases. This CDR3 has 16 residues. Per germline, CDR1 SGHVS and CDR2 FQNEAQ. J lost 0 bases, V lost 5 bases, and 10 bases had no gene match. CDR3 sequence: CASSKARTGTSYEQYF. CDR3 sequence (DNA): TGTGCCAGCAGCAAAGCGCGGACAGGAACCTCCTACGAGCAGTACTTC.

The CDR3 sequence is CASSLAGQGQTQYF. The CDR3 coding sequence is TGTGCCAGCAGCTTAGCCGGACAGGGGCAGACCCAGTACTTC. The V call is TRBV7-6, the J call TRBJ2-5; 9 bases are shared with TRBD1. V shed 0 bases and J 6 bases; nucleotides not matched to a gene: 2. The CDR3 is 14 amino acids. Germline CDR1 reads SGHVS; CDR2 reads FNYEAQ.

V usage is TRBV7-3 and J usage is TRBJ2-7; tentatively, D is TRBD1 or TRBD2 (6 bases each). Germline V gene lookup returns CDR1 SGHTA and CDR2 FQGTGA. CDR3 length: 17 amino acids. Trimming stripped 5 bases from V and 2 bases from J, with 22 bases between. CDR3 sequence (DNA): TGTGCCAGCAGCCCGCGAACGTTCCGGGGGCCTACCTACGAGCAGTACTTC. This translates into CASSPRTFRGPTYEQYF.

V gene TRBV7-3 combines with J gene TRBJ2-6, with no clear D. The V gene lost 2 bases and the J gene lost 4 bases, with 9 bases spanning the gap. Germline loops: CDR1 SGHTA, CDR2 FQGTGA. The CDR3 runs 15 residues. CDR3 protein: CASSLYITGANVLTF. In DNA, the CDR3 is TGTGCCAGCAGCTTATACATAACCGGGGCCAACGTCCTGACTTTC.

Here the CDR3 reads CASSQDPLGLRASYNYGYTF. The CDR3 DNA sequence: TGCGCCAGCAGCCAAGATCCTCTGGGCCTAAGAGCCTCATATAACTATGGCTACACCTTC. The rearrangement uses TRBV4-1 and TRBJ1-2; no clear D gene. The germline V gene has CDR1 MGHRA and CDR2 YSYEKL. V lost 0 bases to trimming and J lost 1 base, with 24 bases between them. This CDR3 region has 20 residues.

The rearrangement uses TRBV10-3 and TRBJ2-1; no definite D call. Germline loops: CDR1 ENHRY, CDR2 SYGVKD. The CDR3 consists of 12 residues. The V end lost 6 bases, the J end lost 7 bases, and 10 bases lay between the germline ends. CDR3 amino acids: CAIRTQPNEQFF. The CDR3 coding sequence is TGTGCCATCAGAACTCAGCCGAATGAGCAGTTCTTC.

As concerns this clone: Additional DNA sequences in this sample encode the identical CDR3. This chain connects TRBV28 to TRBJ1-4; 8 positions match TRBD1. V dropped 2 bases and J dropped 8; count of bases not matched to a gene: 4. The CDR3 totals 14 residues. The germline V gene has CDR1 MDHEN and CDR2 SYDVKM. The CDR3 spells CASSLAGGREKLFF. For the CDR3, the DNA is TGTGCCAGCAGTTTAGCAGGGGGCAGGGAAAAACTGTTTTTT.

This clone has just a few counts. The V call is TRBV5-1, the J call TRBJ2-7; D is uncertain. V shed 0 bases and J shed 4 bases, with 11 bases lying between them. Germline V CDR1 and CDR2: SGHRS, YFSETQ. The CDR3 has 14 residues. The CDR3 protein is CASSLAQSVYEQYF. CDR3 nucleotide sequence: TGCGCCAGCAGCTTGGCCCAGAGCGTGTACGAGCAGTACTTC.

This clone occurred a few times. The same CDR3 arises from other DNA sequences in this sample as well. The CDR3 DNA reads TGCGCCAGCAGCCCCGGACAGGTAGGGGGCGAGCAGTACTTC. Protein: CASSPGQVGGEQYF. V gene TRBV5-1 combines with J gene TRBJ2-7; 7 nucleotides align to TRBD1. Trimming at V came to 4 bases and at J to 6 bases, leaving 10 bases not matched to a gene. The CDR3 runs to 14 residues. CDR1 SGHRS and CDR2 YFSETQ come from the germline V gene. Using reference TRBV5-1 and TRBJ2-7 for the parts outside the CDR3, the full variable domain is KAGVTQTPRYLIKTRGQQVTLSCSPISGHRSVSWYQQTPGQGLQFLFEYFSETQRNKGNFPGRFSGRQFSNSRSEMNVSTLELGDSALYLCASSPGQVGGEQYFGPGTRLTVT.

V is TRBV10-1 and J is TRBJ2-1; no reliable D call. The germline V gene has CDR1 WNHNN and CDR2 SYGVQD (reference sequence). The V and J ends lost 5 bases and 0 bases respectively, with 11 bases between them. The CDR3 has 15 residues. The CDR3 protein is CASSKSGSSYNEQFF. The CDR3, as DNA: TGCGCCAGCAGTAAATCAGGAAGCTCCTACAATGAGCAGTTCTTC.

This clone was observed a handful of times. This chain uses TRBV9 with TRBJ2-2; D ambiguous. Trimming took off 0 bases at V and 6 bases at J, with 9 bases between the two ends. This CDR3 has 14 residues. Germline loops: CDR1 SGDLS, CDR2 YYNGEE. DNA for the CDR3: TGTGCCAGCAGCGTAGTGAGGAGCGCCGGGGAGCTGTTTTTT. This encodes CASSVVRSAGELFF.

CDR3 in DNA: TGTGCCAGCCGAAAATCTAGCGGGAGTGCAGATACGCAGTATTTT. Its protein product is CASRKSSGSADTQYF. V usage is TRBV28 and J usage is TRBJ2-3, with 10 bases matching TRBD2. This CDR3 comprises 15 residues. V shed 8 bases and J 4 bases; nucleotides not matched to a gene: 9. CDR1 and CDR2 (germline): MDHEN, SYDVKM.

The chain recombines TRBV5-1 with TRBJ2-2; 12 bases fit TRBD2. The J segment lost 7 bases and the V segment lost 0 bases, leaving 7 bases of the junction unmatched. Germline V gene sequence: CDR1 SGHRS, CDR2 YFSETQ. This CDR3 region has 17 residues. CDR3 DNA sequence: TGCGCCAGCAGCTTGGGACTAGCGGGAGCAAAGGACGGGGAGCTGTTTTTT. It codes for CASSLGLAGAKDGELFF.